The next 30 T cell receptor beta chains were all read from a single sample in a study of cytomegalovirus exposure and HLA in healthy donors. PCR used 60 Vbeta primers and 13 Jbeta primers. Method: immunoSEQ multiplex PCR; TCRdb's copy keeps in-frame clones and lacks some. The data show approximately 150,000 clones, with 77% seen just once and around 1.5% held by the top ten. The sample comprised PBMCs. The receptors were sampled from a woman aged 25 to 39 in good health and CMV-seropositive.

The chain carries TRBV6-1 and TRBJ2-3, with 7 nucleotides matching TRBD1. The ends lost 0 bases at V and 3 bases at J; junction bases unmatched: 3. The CDR3 is 15 amino acids. CDR1 MNHNS and CDR2 SASEGT come from the germline V gene. This CDR3 reads CASSEADRETDTQYF. The CDR3 DNA is TGTGCCAGCAGTGAAGCTGACAGGGAGACAGATACGCAGTATTTT.

In this sample, this clone turned up once. This chain joins TRBV30 and TRBJ2-1; 9 bases match TRBD1. Germline trimming cut 3 bases from V and 7 bases from J; bases unmatched to any gene: 10. The CDR3 is 15 amino acids. Germline V gene data show CDR1 as GTSNPN and CDR2 as SVGIG (reference sequence). The CDR3 DNA sequence: TGTGCCTGGAGCGCCATCGGGACAGGGTGGAATGAGCAGTTCTTC. Its translation is CAWSAIGTGWNEQFF.

V is TRBV28 and J is TRBJ1-3; tentatively, D is TRBD1 (5 bases). This CDR3 is 18 amino acids long. In germline, CDR1 is MDHEN, CDR2 SYDVKM. With 1 base removed from V and 0 bases from J, the gap between germline ends came to 16 bases. DNA for the CDR3: TGTGCCAGCAGTTTATTGTCGGGACTCACGAGCTCTGGAAACACCATATATTTT. It codes for CASSLLSGLTSSGNTIYF.

This clone has more than one count but fewer than ten. This chain uses TRBV27 with TRBJ1-4; D is unresolved. The germline V gene has CDR1 MNHEY and CDR2 SMNVEV (reference sequence). This CDR3 comprises 13 residues. Deletions cut 4 bases from V and 3 bases from J, with 6 bases between. CDR3 residues: CASSSQSNEKLFF. In DNA, the CDR3 is TGTGCCAGCAGTTCGCAGTCTAATGAAAAACTGTTTTTT.

The DNA for the CDR3 is TGTGCCAGCAGCGTAGCGGGAGCGGGTACCCTTGGCGAGCAGTACTTC. Its translation is CASSVAGAGTLGEQYF. V and J are TRBV9 and TRBJ2-7; a weak D match, TRBD2 (6 bases). With 0 bases removed from V and 6 bases from J, the gap between germline ends came to 19 bases. This CDR3 comprises 16 residues. Germline V gene sequence: CDR1 SGDLS, CDR2 YYNGEE.

The chain couples TRBV4-1 to TRBJ2-4; TRBD1 agrees at 9 bases. Trimming removed 7 bases from V and 0 bases from J; junction bases left unmatched: 7. The CDR3 covers 16 residues. CDR1 and CDR2 from the germline V gene are MGHRA and YSYEKL. The CDR3 loop is CASIHDRGIAKNIQYF. CDR3 sequence (DNA): TGCGCCAGCATTCACGACAGGGGGATAGCCAAAAACATTCAGTACTTC.

About this clone itself: Since the CDR3 does not end with the conserved phenylalanine or tryptophan, this likely comes from a read error. It is unclear where the CDR3 begins or ends on the DNA, so no DNA is shown, and the CDR3 is as TCRdb lists it. The chain is built from TRBV5-1 and TRBJ2-7; the table calls TRBD1, which could not be checked here. Ends included, the CDR3 has 11 residues. Per the germline V gene, CDR1 is SGHRS and CDR2 is YFSETQ. The CDR3 region is CASSYGTGGRD.

This sequence joins TRBV28 and TRBJ2-7; 7 bases agree with TRBD1. Germline values: CDR1 MDHEN, CDR2 SYDVKM. The CDR3 has 16 residues. V lost 2 bases to trimming and J lost 2 bases; unmatched junction nucleotides: 9. DNA for the CDR3: TGTGCCAGCAGTTTAAGTTGGGACAGCGAGACCTACGAGCAGTACTTC. Protein sequence: CASSLSWDSETYEQYF. The whole variable domain, filled in from reference TRBV28 and TRBJ2-7, reads DVKVTQSSRYLVKRTGEKVFLECVQDMDHENMFWYRQDPGLGLRLIYFSYDVKMKEKGDIPEGYSVSREKKERFSLILESASTNQTSMYLCASSLSWDSETYEQYFGPGTRLTVT.

This chain links TRBV18 with TRBJ1-1; 10 nucleotides match TRBD1. The CDR3 runs 15 residues. V gave up 3 bases and J gave up 3 bases; unmatched junction bases: 4. Germline V gene sequence: CDR1 KGHSH, CDR2 LQKENI. The CDR3 sequence: CASSPGTGADTEAFF. DNA for the CDR3: TGTGCCAGCTCACCTGGGACAGGGGCGGACACTGAAGCTTTCTTT.

The chain couples TRBV27 to TRBJ2-5, with D possibly matching TRBD2 (6 bases). Germline CDR1 and CDR2: MNHEY and SMNVEV (reference sequence). V lost 3 bases to trimming and J lost 2 bases, with 19 bases between them. This CDR3 has 17 amino acids. The CDR3 protein is CASSFGNSGTFQETQYF. The CDR3 DNA reads as TGTGCCAGCAGTTTCGGTAATAGCGGTACATTTCAAGAGACCCAGTACTTC.

This clone was seen more than once but under ten times. This chain uses TRBV5-5 with TRBJ2-7, with D tentatively TRBD1 (6 bases). The CDR3 runs to 14 residues. Looked up from germline, CDR1 is SGHKS and CDR2 is YYEKEE (reference sequence). V dropped 3 bases and J dropped 2 bases, with 12 bases sitting between them. In nucleotides, the CDR3 is TGTGCCAGCAGCTGGGGACATGGGGCCTACGAGCAGTACTTC. Translating it yields CASSWGHGAYEQYF.

The chain is built from TRBV28 and TRBJ1-2; 9 bases match TRBD1. V dropped 3 bases and J dropped 4; count of bases not matched to a gene: 12. Germline V CDR1 and CDR2: MDHEN, SYDVKM. The CDR3 spans 17 residues. For the CDR3, the DNA is TGTGCCAGCAGTTTTACGGGACAGGGAAGGCTGGGCTATGGCTACACCTTC. Amino acids: CASSFTGQGRLGYGYTF.

This clone was seen a few times. At one end the junction does not follow the germline gene, possibly because of a read error. This sequence joins TRBV4-3 and TRBJ2-2; TRBD2 matches 10 bases. The CDR3 is 16 residues long. CDR1 and CDR2 from the germline V gene are LGHNA and YSLEER. The CDR3 bases are TGCGCCAGCAGGCAAGGACTAGCGGAACCAACCGGGGAGCTGTTTTTT. The encoded protein is CASRQGLAEPTGELFF.

The V call is TRBV14, the J call TRBJ1-2; D not resolved. CDR1 and CDR2 (germline): SGHDN, FVKESK. Trimming took 0 bases from V and 6 from J, leaving 20 bases between them. CDR3 length equals 17 residues. The CDR3 DNA follows: TGTGCCAGCAGCCAAGATTTCAGGTTTTCCCGGTTGGATGGCTACACCTTC. It specifies CASSQDFRFSRLDGYTF.

This chain connects TRBV9 to TRBJ1-1; D call uncertain. Germline CDR1 SGDLS, CDR2 YYNGEE. The CDR3 loop spans 14 amino acids. V was shortened by 4 bases and J by 5 bases, with 15 bases between the two germline ends. The CDR3 DNA follows: TGTGCCAGCAGCATCCAAGGCGTCGGGACTGAAGCTTTCTTT. This encodes CASSIQGVGTEAFF.

This clone was picked up one time. The CDR3 DNA is TGTGCCAGCACCCAGGGTATGGAGAACACTGAAGCTTTCTTT. Translation: CASTQGMENTEAFF. This chain joins TRBV7-6 and TRBJ1-1, with D possibly being TRBD1 (5 bases). Germline CDR1 and CDR2: SGHVS and FNYEAQ. This CDR3 is 14 amino acids long. The V end was cut by 7 bases, the J end by 1 base, with 13 bases between.

This sequence joins TRBV10-1 and TRBJ1-2; TRBD1 might be the D (6 bases). Germline V lookup: CDR1 WNHNN, CDR2 SYGVQD (reference sequence). This CDR3 is 13 amino acids long. V was clipped by 8 bases and J by 6 bases, with 16 bases between them. CDR3 protein: CASFRDIQNGYTF. Here the CDR3 DNA reads TGCGCCAGCTTCCGGGACATTCAAAATGGCTACACCTTC.

The chain couples TRBV30 to TRBJ1-3; 8 nucleotides match TRBD1. With 8 bases clipped from V and 0 bases from J, the junction kept 9 bases outside the gene matches. The V gene's germline CDR1 is GTSNPN and CDR2 SVGIG (reference sequence). CDR3 length: 15 residues. CDR3 residues: CASSGQANSGNTIYF. In nucleotides, the CDR3 is TGTGCCAGCTCGGGACAGGCGAACTCTGGAAACACCATATATTTT.

The rearrangement uses TRBV7-8 and TRBJ1-2; D may be TRBD1 (5 bases). This CDR3 comprises 15 residues. Germline-derived CDR1 and CDR2 are SGHVS and FQNEAQ. The V end was cut by 5 bases, the J end by 6 bases, with 19 bases between. The CDR3 loop is CASSLTVTGGNGYTF. In DNA form, the CDR3 reads TGTGCCAGCAGCCTTACAGTAACGGGGGGGAATGGCTACACCTTC.

The J gene is TRBJ2-2, the V gene TRBV10-2, with 8 nucleotides matching TRBD2. The CDR3 sequence is 16 residues long. J was trimmed by 1 base and V by 6 bases; bases with no gene match: 7. The V gene's germline CDR1 is WSHSY and CDR2 SAAADI. In DNA form, the CDR3 reads TGCGCCAGCAGCCGGACTAGCCCTTTGAACACCGGGGAGCTGTTTTTT. It is translated as CASSRTSPLNTGELFF.

The CDR3 sequence is CASSWRAPSDNEQFF. CDR3 sequence (DNA): TGTGCCAGCAGTTGGCGGGCTCCCTCTGACAATGAGCAGTTCTTC. The chain has TRBV27 and TRBJ2-1; tentative D call: TRBD2 (5 bases). This CDR3 is built from 15 residues. CDR1 MNHEY and CDR2 SMNVEV come from the germline V gene (reference sequence). Trimming pared 4 bases from V and 5 bases from J, leaving 15 bases between.

The rearrangement links TRBV19 to TRBJ1-4; no clear D gene. CDR1 and CDR2 from the germline V gene are LNHDA and SQIVND (reference sequence). V was pared by 3 bases and J by 7 bases, with 18 bases between. The CDR3 extends over 16 amino acids. In DNA form, the CDR3 reads TGTGCCAGTAGTATTATGGGTAGGGAGAGTGGTGAAAAACTGTTTTTT. Residues: CASSIMGRESGEKLFF.

The rearrangement uses TRBV4-1 and TRBJ2-3; 7 positions agree with TRBD2. CDR1 and CDR2 from the germline V gene are MGHRA and YSYEKL. This CDR3 is 16 amino acids long. V shed 1 base and J 4 bases; nucleotides not matched to a gene: 8. CDR3 sequence: CASSQGVAGVSDTQYF. CDR3 nucleotide sequence: TGCGCCAGCAGCCAAGGAGTGGCGGGAGTTTCAGATACGCAGTATTTT.

The rearrangement uses TRBV28 and TRBJ1-5, with D possibly matching TRBD1 (5 bases). The ends were cut back, 4 bases at V and 6 bases at J, with 13 bases in the middle. The CDR3 consists of 14 residues. Germline V gives CDR1 MDHEN, CDR2 SYDVKM. The CDR3 DNA reads as TGTGCCAGCAGTTCCGGACAAGGCGTTCAGCCCCAGCATTTT. It translates to CASSSGQGVQPQHF.

The genes are TRBV19 and TRBJ2-3; the D gene is possibly TRBD1 (5 bases). Germline V gene sequence: CDR1 LNHDA, CDR2 SQIVND (reference sequence). Trimming shortened V by 7 bases and J by 2 bases, and 10 bases separated the two germline ends. The CDR3 extends over 13 amino acids. The CDR3 DNA is TGTGCCAGTAAGGGGCAGTACACAGATACGCAGTATTTT. Protein: CASKGQYTDTQYF.

The rearrangement links TRBV11-2 to TRBJ2-7, with D perhaps TRBD1 (5 bases). CDR3 length equals 14 residues. Germline CDR1 and CDR2: SGHAT and FQNNGV. Trimming left V 0 bases short and J 3 bases short, with 9 bases between. The chain's CDR3 is CASSLDGADYEQYF. The CDR3, as DNA: TGTGCCAGCAGCTTAGATGGGGCAGACTACGAGCAGTACTTC.

J is TRBJ1-1 and V is TRBV27; perhaps TRBD1 as D (5 bases). Looked up from germline, CDR1 is MNHEY and CDR2 is SMNVEV (reference sequence). V lost 6 bases and J lost 4, with 6 bases in between. This CDR3 region has 11 residues. DNA of the CDR3: TGTGCCAGCAGCGGGGGCACTGAAGCTTTCTTT. Protein product: CASSGGTEAFF.

This chain joins TRBV18 and TRBJ2-5; a weak D match, TRBD2 (5 bases). Looked up from germline, CDR1 is KGHSH and CDR2 is LQKENI. This CDR3 is built from 12 residues. V was trimmed by 6 bases and J by 5 bases, leaving 10 bases between them. The DNA for the CDR3 is TGTGCCAGCTCCCAACGGGATGAGACCCAGTACTTC. Translating gives CASSQRDETQYF.

The chain uses TRBV27 and TRBJ2-7; TRBD1 is a possible D gene (6 bases). With 6 bases removed from V and 3 bases from J, the gap between germline ends came to 18 bases. CDR1 and CDR2 from the germline V gene are MNHEY and SMNVEV (reference sequence). The CDR3 loop spans 15 amino acids. Here the CDR3 DNA reads TGTGCCAGCAGCCTCCTAAGACAGGCTAACTACGAGCAGTACTTC. Translated: CASSLLRQANYEQYF.

J is TRBJ2-2 and V is TRBV30, with TRBD2 matching 9 bases. Germline assignment: CDR1 GTSNPN and CDR2 SVGIG (reference sequence). V shed 5 bases, J shed 0 bases, and the junction held 1 base outside the gene matches. The CDR3 sequence is 14 residues long. This chain's CDR3 is CAWSSGTNTGELFF. In nucleotides, the CDR3 is TGTGCCTGGTCTAGCGGGACGAACACCGGGGAGCTGTTTTTT. The variable domain in full, completed from reference TRBV30 and TRBJ2-2, reads SQTIHQWPATLVQPVGSPLSLECTVEGTSNPNLYWYRQAAGRGLQLLFYSVGIGQISSEVPQNLSASRPQDRQFILSSKKLLLSDSGFYLCAWSSGTNTGELFFGEGSRLTVL.